This TCR beta chain comes out of a study of identical twins. This clonotype came up many times. Its matching antigen is unknown. TCRdb itself ran the 5' RACE reads through MiXCR, one entry per CDR3 protein. The repertoire holds some 100,000 distinct CDR3 sequences, with just under 6% as singletons. The study's findings and limits: Zero-insertion analyses might be partly confounded by invariant T cells like MAIT and iNKT. The more abundant beta clonotypes in cord blood had fewer insertions, and memory repertoires did not show this.

Sequenced material: memory T cells sorted from blood. This receptor was taken from a woman aged 50 to 60 in good health.

The CDR3 DNA follows: TGTGCCAGCGGGGGGGGAAGGTTGGAGACCCAGTACTTC. Translation: CASGGGRLETQYF. This rearrangement joins TRBV2 to TRBJ2-5, with 7 bases matching TRBD2. The germline V gene encodes CDR1 SNHLY and CDR2 FYNNEI. The CDR3 has 13 residues. The J segment lost 5 bases and the V segment lost 8 bases, leaving 8 bases of the junction unmatched. Together with reference TRBV2 and TRBJ2-5, the CDR3 gives the full variable domain: EPEVTQTPSHQVTQMGQEVILRCVPISNHLYFYWYRQILGQKVEFLVSFYNNEISEKSEIFDDQFSVERPDGSNFTLKIRSTKLEDSAMYFCASGGGRLETQYFGPGTRLLVL.